The 5 T cell receptor beta chains in this list originate from one sample, sequenced in a study of T cell repertoires in cytomegalovirus infection. TCRdb reanalysed the reads using MiXCR and keeps one entry per CDR3 protein. The sample contains around 330,000 distinct CDR3 sequences, about 17% of which appear only once. Sequencing input: PBMCs. The receptors here all came from a human donor in good health (CMV status not recorded). Some clones in this sample may be carry-over from other donors' samples.

The sample holds many counts of this clonotype. The chain couples TRBV7-2 to TRBJ1-1; 9 bases map to TRBD1. CDR1 SGHTA and CDR2 FQGNSA come from the germline V gene. The J segment lost 6 bases and the V segment lost 3 bases, leaving 11 bases of the junction unmatched. This CDR3 is built from 16 residues. CDR3 amino acids: CASSFPRGTGRPEAFF. CDR3 DNA sequence: TGTGCCAGCAGCTTCCCGAGGGGGACAGGGAGGCCTGAAGCTTTCTTT.

This clonotype was observed at least ten times. The genes are TRBV7-2 and TRBJ1-1, with TRBD1 as a possible D gene (6 bases). The V gene's germline CDR1 is SGHTA and CDR2 FQGNSA. The CDR3 is 15 amino acids. Trimming removed 0 bases at V and 2 bases at J, with 10 bases between. CDR3 DNA sequence: TGTGCCAGCAGCTTAGCCGCTGGGACAAACACTGAAGCTTTCTTT. It is translated as CASSLAAGTNTEAFF.

This clonotype was observed at least ten times. Here the CDR3 reads CASSLGWAATNYGYTF. CDR3 in DNA: TGTGCCAGCAGCTTAGGTTGGGCAGCTACTAACTATGGCTACACCTTC. V is TRBV7-2 and J is TRBJ1-2; unclear D gene. The CDR3 loop spans 16 amino acids. Germline V CDR1 and CDR2: SGHTA, FQGNSA. V shed 1 base and J shed 0 bases, with 12 bases lying between them.

This clonotype was seen only a few times. The chain employs TRBV20-1 and TRBJ2-6; D call uncertain. Deletions cut 7 bases from V and 1 base from J, with 5 bases between. CDR3 length equals 12 residues. The germline CDR1 and CDR2 sequences are DFQATT and SNEGSKA (reference sequence). For the CDR3, the DNA is TGCAGTGGGGTGTCTGGGGCCAACGTCCTGACTTTC. This gives the protein CSGVSGANVLTF.

In its sample, this clonotype was seen many times. The chain uses TRBV7-2 and TRBJ2-6; D not resolved. Trimming pared 3 bases from V and 0 bases from J, leaving 15 bases between. CDR1 is SGHTA, CDR2 FQGNSA, per germline. The CDR3 runs 18 residues. This CDR3 reads CASSFDHQASSGANVLTF. The CDR3, as DNA: TGTGCCAGCAGCTTTGATCATCAGGCCAGCTCTGGGGCCAACGTCCTGACTTTC.